This TCR beta chain was sequenced for a study of cytomegalovirus exposure and HLA in healthy donors. Whole-study findings and limits: In a later analysis, specific HLA alleles were associated with 15,000 to 20,000 TCR beta sequences at a 0.05 false discovery rate. According to the study, roughly 160 TCR beta chains were cytomegalovirus-associated.

Amplification used 60 Vbeta primers and 13 Jbeta primers. Repertoires were generated with immunoSEQ multiplex PCR, while TCRdb's copy carries only in-frame clones and drops some. Among just over 150,000 clones, approximately 80% were seen once, and the ten largest hold under 8.5%. In regard to this clone: Its antigen is undetermined.

The CDR3 has 16 amino acids. V lost 6 bases to trimming and J lost 6 bases; unmatched junction nucleotides: 10. The V gene's germline CDR1 is SNHLY and CDR2 FYNNEI. Sample: PBMCs. The chain is built from TRBV2 and TRBJ2-2; 10 bases line up with TRBD1. The receptor's source is a woman in her forties or fifties in good health and CMV-seropositive. This CDR3 reads CASRGLGQGVSGELFF. CDR3 DNA sequence: TGTGCCAGCAGGGGCCTTGGACAGGGGGTTTCCGGGGAGCTGTTTTTT. Using reference TRBV2 and TRBJ2-2 for the parts outside the CDR3, the full variable domain is EPEVTQTPSHQVTQMGQEVILRCVPISNHLYFYWYRQILGQKVEFLVSFYNNEISEKSEIFDDQFSVERPDGSNFTLKIRSTKLEDSAMYFCASRGLGQGVSGELFFGEGSRLTVL.